This T cell receptor beta chain was sequenced during a study of cytomegalovirus exposure and HLA in healthy donors (dated by TCRdb to about 2017). Describing the broader study: An earlier analysis of some 600 of the donors reported 250 to 300 Gb of sequence data and around 120 million unique TCR beta sequences obtained from around 180 million T cells. An early release covering roughly 640 HLA-typed donors comprised approximately 300 gigabases of sequencing data and tens of millions of unique TCR sequences. Of the roughly 420 genotyped donors, approximately 80% were placed in the genetic ancestry cluster associated with self-reported Caucasian donors. The aim of the study was to test whether cataloging public T cell receptors could identify signatures of past pathogen exposure. The study profiled the T cell repertoires of 550 to 700 subjects by immunosequencing and related them to cytomegalovirus serostatus. Besides the first cohort of 666 subjects, a separate validation cohort made up of 120 or so different subjects was used. The study combined high-throughput TCR immunosequencing, statistical association of individual TCRs with disease status, and machine learning to predict cytomegalovirus infection status. A later analysis re-analyzed previously published TCR beta repertoires from several hundred donors and added high-resolution HLA genotyping to study TCR occurrence patterns. Rather than using new phenotypic data, the later analysis identified candidate immune exposures from TCR beta sequences and from how often those sequences occurred across donors. To decide whether each TCR beta V gene segment behaved as functional or pseudogenic, an earlier analysis of 587 of the donors relied on high-throughput TCR beta sequencing. Donor age, sex, ethnicity and CMV serostatus were compiled together with the repertoire data. Genome-wide SNP genotypes for about 65% of the 666 donors were used in a later genetic analysis, which treated that subset as a discovery cohort. Every discovery cohort repertoire had been produced on one sequencing platform. Class I and class II HLA loci were covered by the typing at four-digit resolution. The number of donors typed differed by locus, with about 629-630 for A, B, C, DRB1 and DQB1, 522 for DQA1, nearly 610 for DPA1, and roughly 450 for DPB1. About five DR-DQ haplotypes were treated as single units for association and clustering because of strong linkage in the cohort. Among roughly 400 genotyped donors of the cohort, an average of approximately 240,000 unique TCR beta nucleotide sequences were sequenced per donor, roughly 18% of them non-productive.

In total, 630 or so healthy bone marrow donors made up the cohort. Cohort members were all nominally healthy when sampled, although unrecorded immune exposures were likely present. The donor was CMV seropositive and belonged to the group of a few hundred seropositive cohort members. A peripheral blood sample was collected from each donor, and TCR beta sequencing was performed on peripheral blood mononuclear cells. Genomic DNA extraction from the blood cell samples was performed with the Qiagen DNeasy Blood Extraction Kit. Concerning this clone: No antigen is known for it. At one end the junction does not follow the germline gene, possibly because of a read error.

Results and caveats for the whole study, not just this receptor: The sequencing pipeline was judged likely to have produced a cluster of highly shared sequence variants as a technical artifact. An association between a missense DCLRE1C variant and V-gene and J-gene trimming of TCR beta chains was found in a later genetic analysis and replicated in an independent cohort. Specific HLA alleles were associated with over 15,000 TCR beta sequences at a false discovery rate of 0.05 in a later analysis. In a later analysis, HLA-associated TCR beta chains showed more clonal expansion and lower generation probabilities than non-associated chains that were equally common. Cytomegalovirus status was reported to be diagnosed by the classifier with high specificity and sensitivity in both the original and validation cohorts. A few of the identified cytomegalovirus-associated TCR beta chains were confirmed in vitro to be specific for cytomegalovirus antigens. A later analysis found that TCR association rates varied across HLA loci, with DRB1 alleles showing the most associated TCRs and HLA-C alleles the fewest. The authors suggested that the approach could potentially be generalized to other disease states and immunological phenotypes. Broadly in line with IMGT annotations, most TCR beta V segments showed up in productive rearrangements about 87% or about 30% of the time in an earlier analysis of 587 of the donors. For the cohort, immune exposure information was limited to CMV serostatus. Most TCR sequences were seen in very few donors, while some public TCRs were found in many individuals. A further reported finding was that TCR beta sequences accurately predicted the HLA-A and HLA-B alleles for most subjects in the first cohort. The study gave a list of about 160 TCR beta chains associated with cytomegalovirus. Linkage disequilibrium might explain the correlated functional status among segregating V segments, but an unknown experimental factor could not be excluded. Because some donors lacked HLA typing at each locus, the association tests relied only on the typed subset. In a later analysis, several top co-occurrence clusters were reported to appear linked to parvovirus B19, influenza, CMV and Epstein-Barr virus. According to a later genetic analysis, donors in an Asian-associated ancestry cluster had fewer N-insertions in productive TCRs than the roughly 670-donor mean. Because the 87-base-pair reads could not distinguish some IMGT-functional V segments, including TRBV6-2 and TRBV6-3, those segments were excluded. The presence/absence analyses assumed that sequencing depth was roughly uniform across donors, and that assumption may not be true. Only TCR beta chains were sequenced in this cohort, and the absence of alpha or paired-chain data limited detectable features. Assigning TCR associations to individual alleles was difficult when HLA alleles, especially DR and DQ, strongly co-occurred. Most CMV-associated TCR beta chains appeared to be HLA-restricted in a later analysis, and the HLA associations seemed to be driven largely by CMV exposure. Because counts were too low, 15 to 20 rarely observed V segments, including chromosome 9 orphons, were excluded from the earlier analysis of around 590 of the donors.

The CDR3 contains 15 residues, cysteine and phenylalanine counted. Just CDR3 DNA is preserved here, 45 bases in frame from base 1. From a lookup of the germline V gene, CDR1 and CDR2 are SGDLS and YYNGEE. Library generation was performed with the immunoSEQ multiplex PCR assay. For the multiplex PCR, a mixture combining 60 forward primers for TCR Vbeta segments and 13 reverse primers for TCR Jbeta segments was used. Amplification of the CDR3 region of rearranged TCR beta genes was performed with a multiplex PCR assay on genomic DNA. The amplified TCR beta libraries were sequenced on the Illumina HiSeq System as 87-base-pair reads. Per the authors' processing: A later analysis counted about 80 million unique TCR beta chains across the 670 or so repertoires, and roughly 11 million of these chains were shared by at least two donors. To remove PCR and sequencing errors, raw reads were error-corrected and collapsed into unique sequences using a nearest-neighbor algorithm that merged closely related sequences. To assign V, D and J gene segments, CDR3 sequences were aligned to IMGT reference sequences. Each retained sequence needed at least a six-nucleotide match to both a V gene segment and a J gene segment. Rearrangements were called productive when the CDR3 lacked stop codons and stayed in frame with V and J; all others were non-productive. Following IMGT convention, CDR3 was defined as the stretch from the second conserved V-encoded cysteine up to the conserved J-encoded phenylalanine. Sequences without an unambiguous match to a single V gene segment were excluded from the earlier analysis of approximately 600 of the donors. In an earlier analysis of 587 of the donors, V segments were called functional above 56.7% productive rearrangements and were called segregating when the between-donor standard deviation exceeded 5%. To diagnose cytomegalovirus status from the catalog of TCR beta chain sequences, a statistical classification framework was built. V and J gene assignment, in a later analysis, came from comparing TCR nucleotide sequences with IMGT/GENE-DB human TR gene sequences. The TCRdist pipeline was used in a later analysis to assign CDR3 sequences and most-parsimonious VDJ recombination scenarios. A later analysis defined each TCR beta chain by its CDR3 amino acid sequence plus V-gene family, and excluded reads lacking a unique V-gene family. To address suspected cross-contamination and a sequencing artifact, a later analysis removed 550 to 750 highly shared, low-generation-probability nucleotide sequences. In a later analysis, a clonal expansion index for each public chain was calculated from normalized within-repertoire ranks of inferred template counts. In a later analysis, generation probabilities were computed using a VDJ recombination model fitted to out-of-frame rearrangements, and the results were checked against IGoR. Hypergeometric tests were used in a later analysis to score TCR-TCR, TCR-HLA and TCR-CMV co-occurrence, with a repertoire-size bias correction applied to the TCR pairs. To estimate false discovery rates, a later analysis permuted the HLA or CMV assignments 20 times. In a later analysis, co-occurring TCRs were grouped using DBSCAN, with TCRdist sequence similarity added in when clustering inside HLA-allele-positive subsets. Repertoires with fewer than 30,000 or more than 120,000 public chains were left out of co-occurrence clustering, as were four to six repertoires with anomalous nucleotide sharing. Not all clones reach the TCRdb copy of this immuneACCESS table, which keeps in-frame sequences only. Checked studies attribute under half of the gap to unresolved V genes and leave the rest unexplained. That table is the source of V, J and clone size, and D and trimming were worked out from the DNA. This sample gives some 250,000 clones in total; more than 75% of them show up just once. Jointly, the top ten make up approximately 5.3% of the sample.

The chain employs TRBV9 and TRBJ1-2, with 8 junctional bases fitting TRBD1. This clonotype was sampled from a woman aged 40 to 50 in good health and CMV-seropositive. The source material was PBMCs. This receptor has the CDR3 CASTVDIDRGYGYTF. The sequenced DNA is TGTGCCAGCACCGTAGATATAGACAGGGGCTATGGCTACACCTTC.